This T cell receptor (beta chain) appears in the sequencing data of a study of T-cell memory formation after mild COVID-19. At the level of the study: TCR clusters showed largely donor specificity. Overall study results and limits: The authors did not confirm SARS-CoV-2 specificity of second-wave clones peaking day 37. Among contracting clones, CD4+ were mainly CM/EM and CD8+ enriched in EMRA.

TCR alpha and TCR beta cDNA libraries with sample barcodes and UMIs came from 5'RACE using constant-segment primers. A single record per CDR3 protein comes from TCRdb applying MiXCR to the 5' RACE reads. The repertoire consists of 300,000 to 400,000 distinct CDR3 sequences, with approximately 13% occurring once and the leading ten covering approximately 21%. In regard to this clonotype: What it recognizes is unknown.

This CDR3 is 15 amino acids long. Trimming removed 4 bases from V and 5 bases from J; junction bases left unmatched: 6. The TCR originated in a man between 18 and 35 years old who had mild COVID-19 (a few samples of this study predate the infection). Cell type and time point are not known. The chain joins TRBV12-3 or TRBV12-4 to TRBJ2-1, with 9 bases that match TRBD2. The sequenced sample consisted of PBMCs or a T cell subset sorted from them (not recorded which). The CDR3 here is CASSSTAGGHNEQFF. The CDR3 DNA is TGTGCCAGCAGTTCTACAGCGGGGGGCCACAATGAGCAGTTCTTC.